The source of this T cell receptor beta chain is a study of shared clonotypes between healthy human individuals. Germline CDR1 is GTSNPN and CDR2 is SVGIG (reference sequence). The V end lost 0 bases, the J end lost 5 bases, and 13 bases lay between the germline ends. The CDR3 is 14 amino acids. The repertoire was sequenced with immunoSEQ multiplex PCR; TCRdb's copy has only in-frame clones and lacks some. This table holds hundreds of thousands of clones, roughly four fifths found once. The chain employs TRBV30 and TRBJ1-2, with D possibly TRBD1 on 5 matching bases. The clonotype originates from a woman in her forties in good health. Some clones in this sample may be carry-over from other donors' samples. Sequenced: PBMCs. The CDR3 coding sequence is TGTGCCTGGAGTGTTTTGGGGCGGGGGTATGGCTACACCTTC. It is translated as CAWSVLGRGYGYTF.